This T cell receptor beta chain was sequenced during a study of CD8+CD57+ T cells in acquired aplastic anemia. Study-level information: The average for DNA from sorted CD4+ and CD8+ cells was about 3.3 ug.

Using genomic DNA as the template, TCR beta VDJ and CDR3 profiling was carried out. One entry per CDR3 protein results from TCRdb running MiXCR on the reads. The data show roughly 80,000 distinct CDR3 sequences, about three quarters seen once. CDR3 length: 13 amino acids. Germline V CDR1 and CDR2: LNHNV, YYDKDF (reference sequence). Trimming took off 2 bases at V and 4 bases at J, with 8 bases between the two ends. The patients chosen for sequencing had shown expansion of CD8+CD57+ cells (detected by flow cytometry). Severe acquired aplastic anemia was present in every patient. What was sequenced was sorted CD4+, CD8+, or CD8+CD57+ T cells (not recorded which) from PBMCs. V and J are TRBV15 and TRBJ2-5; weak D call: TRBD1 (5 bases). The TCR comes from a human donor with aplastic anemia. The CDR3 DNA is TGTGCCACCAGCAGACAGGGCGGAGAGACCCAGTACTTC. It yields the protein CATSRQGGETQYF.